This entry concerns a single T cell receptor (beta chain). A junction end diverges from the germline sequence, so it may reflect a read error. As handled by the study authors: Junction-only sequences produced by ImmunoSEQ had no quality scores, so filtering differed. Clones were read by immunoSEQ multiplex PCR, and TCRdb kept only the in-frame ones, dropping some. V, J and clone size were drawn from that table, and D and trimming were deduced from the DNA. In the table there are some 1,100,000 clones, 75% to 85% of which are singletons. CDR1 is SGHDN and CDR2 is FVKESK in the germline V gene. CDR3 length: 15 residues. This sample was included in a study of shared clonotypes between healthy human individuals. From CD4+ cells came CD45RA+ naive and CD45RA-negative memory subsets.

This TCR was recovered from a man in his late teens or twenties in good health. Some clones in this sample may be carry-over from other donors' samples. The rearrangement uses TRBV14 and TRBJ1-4, with 7 bases matching TRBD1. Source material: memory CD4+ T cells from PBMCs. Subset given: CD45RA-negative fraction. CDR3 in DNA: TGTACCAGCAGCCAAGAGACAGGGATCAGGGAAAAATTGTTTTTT. Its protein is CTSSQETGIREKLFF.